This TCR beta chain was retrieved from a study of PD-1 blockade in classical Hodgkin lymphoma. Unmatched junction bases numbered 8, after V lost 1 base and J lost 6 bases. The CDR3 covers 15 residues. Germline CDR1 is LGHNT and CDR2 is FRNRAP. Brentuximab vedotin exposure varied among the patients, all of whom had relapsed after autologous stem cell transplantation. General study points: Prior therapy or disease activity may underlie the repertoire differences, whose causes remain undefined. A significant rise in TCR diversity by C4D1 was seen for CD4+ but not CD8+ cells.

Clones were read by immunoSEQ multiplex PCR, and TCRdb kept only the in-frame ones, dropping some. The sample holds more than 35,000 clones, 76% seen once. This clone turned up a few times. Its target is unknown. The chain carries TRBV12-5 and TRBJ2-7, with 8 bases matching TRBD1. The sample was peripheral blood mononuclear cells (PBMCs), taken before the second cycle of nivolumab. The receptor's source is a human donor with classical Hodgkin lymphoma. CDR3 nucleotides: TGTGCTAGTGGTTTGGATTGGACAGGGCTTGGCGAGCAGTACTTC. Its protein product is CASGLDWTGLGEQYF.